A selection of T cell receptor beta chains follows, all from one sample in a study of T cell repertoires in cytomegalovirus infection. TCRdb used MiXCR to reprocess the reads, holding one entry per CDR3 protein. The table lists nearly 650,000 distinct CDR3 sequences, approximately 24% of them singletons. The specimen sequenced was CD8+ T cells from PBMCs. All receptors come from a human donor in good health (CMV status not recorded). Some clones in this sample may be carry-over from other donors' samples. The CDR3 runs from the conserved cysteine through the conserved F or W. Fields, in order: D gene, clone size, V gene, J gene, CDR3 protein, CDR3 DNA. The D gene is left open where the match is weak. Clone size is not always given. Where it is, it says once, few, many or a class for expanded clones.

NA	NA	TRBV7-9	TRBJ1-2	CASSRRTLSNYGYTF	TGTGCCAGCAGCCGACGGACCTTGTCGAACTATGGCTACACCTTC
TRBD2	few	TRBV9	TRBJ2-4	CASSVDRGERGAKNIQYF	TGTGCCAGCAGCGTCGACCGGGGGGAGCGGGGAGCCAAAAACATTCAGTACTTC
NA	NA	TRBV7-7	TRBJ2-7	CASSLNGQTNEQYF	TGTGCTAGCAGCTTAAATGGCCAGACCAACGAGCAGTACTTC
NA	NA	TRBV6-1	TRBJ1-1	CASSIWKNTEAFF	TGTGCCAGCTCCATCTGGAAGAACACTGAAGCTTTCTTT
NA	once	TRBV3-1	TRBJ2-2	CASSHLPALVPGSGELFF	TGTGCCAGCAGCCACCTTCCTGCCCTAGTACCTGGGTCCGGGGAGCTGTTTTTT
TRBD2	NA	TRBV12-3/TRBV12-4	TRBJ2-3	CASSPLTSGGDTQYF	TGTGCCAGCAGTCCTTTGACTAGCGGGGGAGATACGCAGTATTTT
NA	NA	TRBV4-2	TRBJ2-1	CASSHGGSNEQFF	TGTGCCAGCAGCCACGGAGGGAGCAATGAGCAGTTCTTC
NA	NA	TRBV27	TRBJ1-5	CASSSTGSPHTQHF	TGTGCCAGCAGTTCGACAGGATCCCCGCACACCCAGCATTTT
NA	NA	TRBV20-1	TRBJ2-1	CSARDPTGGVEFF	TGCAGTGCTAGAGATCCCACCGGAGGGGTCGAATTCTTC
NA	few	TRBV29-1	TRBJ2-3	CSVLPPATDTQYF	TGCAGCGTTCTTCCGCCAGCAACAGATACGCAGTATTTT
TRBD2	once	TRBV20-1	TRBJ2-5	CSASVGGVAGAPWETQYF	TGCAGTGCTAGCGTAGGGGGGGTAGCGGGGGCTCCCTGGGAGACCCAGTACTTC
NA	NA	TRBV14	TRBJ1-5	CASSQDHPQPQHF	TGTGCCAGCAGCCAAGATCATCCCCAGCCCCAGCATTTT
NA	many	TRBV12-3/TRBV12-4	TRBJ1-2	CASSLGGDYGYTF	TGTGCCAGCAGCTTAGGGGGGGACTATGGCTACACCTTC
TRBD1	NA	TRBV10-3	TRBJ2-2	CAISEEGAVLFF	TGTGCCATCAGTGAGGAGGGGGCAGTGCTGTTTTTT
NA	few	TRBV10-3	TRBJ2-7	CAISEPSRETYEQYF	TGTGCCATCAGTGAACCCTCCCGGGAAACCTACGAGCAGTACTTC
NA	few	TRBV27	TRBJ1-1	CASLSGTLSEAFF	TGTGCCAGCCTCTCCGGGACCCTCAGTGAAGCTTTCTTT
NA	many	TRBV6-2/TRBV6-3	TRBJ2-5	CASSYIVTQYF	TGTGCCAGCAGTTACATTGTTACCCAGTACTTC
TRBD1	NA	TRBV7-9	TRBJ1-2	CASSGWDRARPFNYGYTF	TGTGCCAGCAGCGGATGGGACAGGGCCCGACCGTTTAACTATGGCTACACCTTC
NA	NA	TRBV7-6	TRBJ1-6	CASSYGAAPLHF	TGTGCCAGCAGCTATGGGGCCGCACCCCTCCACTTT
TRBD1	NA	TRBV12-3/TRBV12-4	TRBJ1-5	CASSPTGDWQPQHF	TGTGCCAGCAGCCCCACAGGGGATTGGCAGCCCCAGCATTTT
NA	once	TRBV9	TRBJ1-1	CASSVAGVNTEAFF	TGTGCCAGCAGCGTTGCCGGGGTCAACACTGAAGCTTTCTTT
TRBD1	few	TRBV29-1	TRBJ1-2	CSAEGTGNNYGYTF	TGCAGCGCCGAAGGGACAGGGAATAACTATGGCTACACCTTC
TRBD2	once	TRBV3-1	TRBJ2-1	CASSQDLGGGNEQFF	TGTGCCAGCAGCCAAGATCTTGGCGGGGGAAATGAGCAGTTCTTC
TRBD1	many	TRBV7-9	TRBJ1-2	CASSKYAGTVQGRDGYTF	TGTGCCAGCAGTAAATACGCGGGGACAGTCCAGGGCCGGGATGGCTACACCTTC
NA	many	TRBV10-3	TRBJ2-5	CATNQGQETQYF	TGTGCCACCAATCAGGGACAAGAGACCCAGTACTTC
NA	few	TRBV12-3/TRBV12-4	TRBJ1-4	CASSREVGEKLFF	TGTGCCAGCAGCCGGGAGGTTGGGGAAAAACTGTTTTTT
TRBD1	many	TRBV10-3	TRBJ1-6	CAISAGGNSPLHF	TGTGCCATCAGCGCAGGGGGCAATTCACCCCTCCACTTT
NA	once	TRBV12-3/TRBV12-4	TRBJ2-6	CASSRDSPSGANVLTF	TGTGCCAGCAGCCGCGACAGCCCCTCTGGGGCCAACGTCCTGACTTTC
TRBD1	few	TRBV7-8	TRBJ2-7	CASSVRQGYSYEQYF	TGTGCCAGCAGCGTCCGACAGGGGTACTCCTACGAGCAGTACTTC
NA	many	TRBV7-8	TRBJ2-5	CASSPGVRGYQETQYF	TGTGCCAGCAGCCCCGGGGTCCGGGGATACCAAGAGACCCAGTACTTC
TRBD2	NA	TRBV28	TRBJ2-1	CASGPRVLRRLAAHDEQFF	TGTGCCAGCGGTCCAAGGGTCCTAAGAAGGCTAGCGGCACACGATGAGCAGTTCTTC
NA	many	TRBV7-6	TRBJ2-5	CASSLYGGPQETQYF	TGTGCCAGCAGCTTATATGGGGGACCGCAAGAGACCCAGTACTTC
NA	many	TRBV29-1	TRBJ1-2	CSVVGDDYGYTF	TGCAGCGTTGTTGGGGACGACTATGGCTACACCTTC
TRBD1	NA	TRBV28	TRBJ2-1	CASSPPGQGSHEQFF	TGTGCCAGCAGTCCACCGGGACAGGGTTCGCATGAGCAGTTCTTC
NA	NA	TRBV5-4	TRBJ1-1	CASSHPTQYNTEAFF	TGTGCCAGCAGCCACCCGACACAATACAACACTGAAGCTTTCTTT
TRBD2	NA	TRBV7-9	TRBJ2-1	CASSGLADYNEQFF	TGTGCCAGCAGCGGGCTAGCGGACTACAATGAGCAGTTCTTC
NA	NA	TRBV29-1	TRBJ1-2	CSVGPLDYGYTF	TGCAGCGTTGGCCCACTCGATTATGGCTACACCTTC
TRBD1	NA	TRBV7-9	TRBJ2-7	CASSLVMGQRTYEQYF	TGTGCCAGCAGCTTGGTAATGGGACAGAGAACCTACGAGCAGTACTTC
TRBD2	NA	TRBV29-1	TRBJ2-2	CSVEDYSGGPNTGELFF	TGCAGCGTTGAAGACTATAGCGGGGGGCCGAACACCGGGGAGCTGTTTTTT
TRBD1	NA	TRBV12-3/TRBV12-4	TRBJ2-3	CASSAGTGSADTQYF	TGTGCCAGCAGTGCCGGGACAGGGTCCGCAGATACGCAGTATTTT
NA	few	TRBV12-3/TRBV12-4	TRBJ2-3	CASLASGTDTQYF	TGTGCCAGCCTAGCATCAGGCACAGATACGCAGTATTTT
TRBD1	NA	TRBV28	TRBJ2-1	CANSLQGFEQFF	TGTGCCAACAGTTTACAGGGGTTTGAGCAGTTCTTC
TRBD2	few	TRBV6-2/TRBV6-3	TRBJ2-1	CASSYSTLAGAYNEQFF	TGTGCCAGCAGTTACTCGACGCTAGCGGGGGCCTACAATGAGCAGTTCTTC
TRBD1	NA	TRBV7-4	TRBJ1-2	CASSQMTGGRYGYTF	TGTGCCAGCAGCCAGATGACAGGGGGCAGGTATGGCTACACCTTC
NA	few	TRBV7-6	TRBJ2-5	CASSLQGLQETQYF	TGTGCCAGCAGCTTACAGGGTTTACAAGAGACCCAGTACTTC
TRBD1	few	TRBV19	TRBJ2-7	CASSTWDSSYEQYF	TGTGCCAGTAGTACGTGGGACAGTTCCTACGAGCAGTACTTC
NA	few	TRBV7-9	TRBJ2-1	CASSTPDNPPYNEQFF	TGTGCCAGCAGCACCCCGGACAACCCCCCCTACAATGAGCAGTTCTTC
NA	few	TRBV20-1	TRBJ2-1	CSARDLILGLSYNEQFF	TGCAGTGCTAGAGATCTCATCCTAGGCCTCTCCTACAATGAGCAGTTCTTC
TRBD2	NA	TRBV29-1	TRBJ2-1	CSVEGGTSGRGFSYNEQFF	TGCAGCGTTGAAGGGGGGACTAGCGGGCGAGGATTTTCCTACAATGAGCAGTTCTTC
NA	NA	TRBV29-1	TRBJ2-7	CSVGRGRAEQYF	TGCAGCGTTGGGAGAGGCAGGGCCGAGCAGTACTTC
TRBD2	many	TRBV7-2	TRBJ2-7	CASSLREAGGPPYEQYF	TGTGCCAGCAGCTTACGGGAAGCGGGGGGGCCGCCCTACGAGCAGTACTTC
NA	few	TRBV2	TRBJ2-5	CATYGRAIQETQYF	TGTGCCACCTACGGGCGGGCGATCCAAGAGACCCAGTACTTC
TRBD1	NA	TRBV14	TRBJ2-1	CASSREVLTGTGKNEQFF	TGTGCCAGCAGCCGCGAGGTTCTGACGGGGACAGGGAAGAATGAGCAGTTCTTC